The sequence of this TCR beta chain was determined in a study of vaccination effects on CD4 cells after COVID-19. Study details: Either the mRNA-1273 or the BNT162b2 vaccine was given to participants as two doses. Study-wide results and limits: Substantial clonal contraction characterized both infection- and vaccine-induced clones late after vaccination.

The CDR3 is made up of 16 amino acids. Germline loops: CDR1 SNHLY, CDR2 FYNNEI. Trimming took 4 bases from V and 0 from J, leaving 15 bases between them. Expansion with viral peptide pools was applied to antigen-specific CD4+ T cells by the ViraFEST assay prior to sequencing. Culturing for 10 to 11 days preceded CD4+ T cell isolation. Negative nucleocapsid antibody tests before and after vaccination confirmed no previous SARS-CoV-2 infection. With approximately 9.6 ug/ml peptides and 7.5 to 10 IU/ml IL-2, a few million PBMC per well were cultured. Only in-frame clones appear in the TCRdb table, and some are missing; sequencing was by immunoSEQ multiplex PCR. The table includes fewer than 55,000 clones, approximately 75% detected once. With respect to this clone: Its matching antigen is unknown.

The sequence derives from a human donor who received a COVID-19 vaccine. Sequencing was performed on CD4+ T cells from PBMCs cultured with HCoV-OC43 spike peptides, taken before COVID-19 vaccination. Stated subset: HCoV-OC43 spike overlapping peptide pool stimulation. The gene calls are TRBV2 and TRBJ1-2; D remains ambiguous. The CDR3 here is CASSVPAWGTNYGYTF. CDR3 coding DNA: TGTGCCAGCAGTGTTCCGGCTTGGGGAACTAACTATGGCTACACCTTC.